This T cell receptor beta chain was observed in a study of T cell responses to AZD1222 COVID-19 vaccine. The V gene lost 4 bases and the J gene lost 4 bases, with 16 bases spanning the gap. Germline V gives CDR1 SGHAT, CDR2 FQNNGV. This CDR3 is built from 16 residues. Using immunoSEQ multiplex PCR, the repertoire was profiled, and TCRdb retains in-frame clones only, with some absent. The sample yields 90,000 to 150,000 clones, about nine tenths seen once. The rearrangement joins TRBV11-2 to TRBJ1-4, with D possibly TRBD1 on 6 matching bases. Here the sequenced sample was peripheral blood, taken 28 days after the second dose of the MenACWY control vaccine. The source is an adult who received the MenACWY meningococcal vaccine as a control. CDR3 sequence: CASSSRMKGGNEKLFF. The CDR3 nucleotides read TGTGCCAGCAGCTCCCGTATGAAAGGGGGTAATGAAAAACTGTTTTTT.